Listed here is a single T cell receptor beta chain. Some clones are missing from TCRdb's copy, which holds only in-frame ones; the method was immunoSEQ multiplex PCR. The table shows some 300,000 clones, with 90% occurring only once. The data stem from a study of blood T cell repertoires in COVID-19. The CDR3 length is 18 residues. Germline-derived CDR1 and CDR2 are SGHVS and FQNEAQ. V dropped 5 bases and J dropped 3; count of bases not matched to a gene: 16. The rearrangement links TRBV7-8 to TRBJ1-3, with 7 bases fitting TRBD1. This TCR was sampled from a woman under 40 who had been exposed to COVID-19. The sequenced sample was PBMCs or T cells enriched from blood (not recorded which). The CDR3 coding sequence is TGTGCCAGCAGCCCCGCCGGGACAGCTTCATTTTTTGGAAACACCATATATTTT. This codes for CASSPAGTASFFGNTIYF.